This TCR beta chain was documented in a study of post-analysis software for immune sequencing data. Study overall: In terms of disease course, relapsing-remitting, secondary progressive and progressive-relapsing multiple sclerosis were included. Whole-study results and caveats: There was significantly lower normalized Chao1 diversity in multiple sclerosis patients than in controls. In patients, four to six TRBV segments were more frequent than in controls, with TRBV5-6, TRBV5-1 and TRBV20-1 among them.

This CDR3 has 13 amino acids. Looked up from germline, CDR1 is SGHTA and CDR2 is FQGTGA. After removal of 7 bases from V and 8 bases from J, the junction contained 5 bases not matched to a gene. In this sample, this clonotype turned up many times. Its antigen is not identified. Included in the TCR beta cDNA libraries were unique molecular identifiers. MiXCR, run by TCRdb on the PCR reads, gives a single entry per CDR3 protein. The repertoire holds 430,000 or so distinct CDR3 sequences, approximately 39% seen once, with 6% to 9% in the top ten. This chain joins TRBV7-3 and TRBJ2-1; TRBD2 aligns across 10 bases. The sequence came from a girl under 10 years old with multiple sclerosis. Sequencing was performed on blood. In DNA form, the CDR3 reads TGTGCCAGCAAGGCTAGCGGGAGTGATGAGCAGTTCTTC. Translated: CASKASGSDEQFF.